These T cell receptor beta chains were read from a single sample in a study of T cells in Graves' hyperthyroidism and ophthalmopathy. TCRdb re-analysed the multiplex PCR reads in MiXCR, keeping a single row per CDR3 protein. The sample shows about 290,000 distinct CDR3 sequences, roughly an eighth of them seen only once. Source material: blood. Every receptor here comes from a woman between 35 and 50 years old with Graves' hyperthyroidism. The CDR3 runs from the conserved cysteine through the conserved F or W. D genes are given only for firm matches. The size of a clone is reported for some rows only, either as once, few or many, or as a class for expanded clones.

clone size: many; D gene: .; J gene: TRBJ2-3; V gene: TRBV7-3; CDR3 protein: CASSLSDGTDTQYF; CDR3 DNA: TGTGCCAGCAGCTTATCGGACGGGACAGATACGCAGTATTTT
clone size: many; D gene: .; J gene: TRBJ1-5; V gene: TRBV2; CDR3 protein: CASSVDRRNQPQHF; CDR3 DNA: TGTGCCAGCAGTGTTGACAGACGTAATCAGCCCCAGCATTTT
clone size: many; D gene: .; J gene: TRBJ2-7; V gene: TRBV15; CDR3 protein: CATSGKNEQYF; CDR3 DNA: TGTGCCACCAGCGGAAAAAACGAGCAGTACTTC
clone size: many; D gene: .; J gene: TRBJ1-2; V gene: TRBV20-1; CDR3 protein: CSAREPGTHGYTF; CDR3 DNA: TGCAGTGCTAGAGAGCCCGGGACCCATGGCTACACCTTC
clone size: .; D gene: TRBD2; J gene: TRBJ2-1; V gene: TRBV4-1; CDR3 protein: CASSQGPAGDNEQFF; CDR3 DNA: TGCGCCAGCAGCCAAGGTCCAGCGGGGGACAATGAGCAGTTCTTC
clone size: many; D gene: TRBD2; J gene: TRBJ2-2; V gene: TRBV2; CDR3 protein: CASTVLAGSGATGELFF; CDR3 DNA: TGTGCCAGCACAGTCCTAGCGGGATCCGGAGCGACCGGGGAGCTGTTTTTT
clone size: many; D gene: .; J gene: TRBJ1-2; V gene: TRBV20-1; CDR3 protein: CSARATTGYSGYTF; CDR3 DNA: TGCAGTGCTAGAGCCACAACAGGGTATTCGGGCTACACCTTC
clone size: many; D gene: .; J gene: TRBJ1-1; V gene: TRBV29-1; CDR3 protein: CSVVEGGTEAFF; CDR3 DNA: TGCAGCGTTGTGGAGGGGGGGACTGAAGCTTTCTTT
clone size: many; D gene: TRBD2; J gene: TRBJ2-3; V gene: TRBV5-8; CDR3 protein: CASSLLAGKLADTQYF; CDR3 DNA: TGTGCCAGCAGCTTACTAGCGGGAAAATTGGCAGATACGCAGTATTTT
clone size: many; D gene: .; J gene: TRBJ1-2; V gene: TRBV28; CDR3 protein: CASSLVGGLRGYTF; CDR3 DNA: TGTGCCAGCAGCCTGGTCGGGGGGCTGCGGGGCTACACCTTC
clone size: many; D gene: .; J gene: TRBJ1-1; V gene: TRBV12-3/TRBV12-4; CDR3 protein: CASRGGPTREAFF; CDR3 DNA: TGTGCCAGCAGGGGGGGCCCTACTCGTGAAGCTTTCTTT
clone size: .; D gene: TRBD1; J gene: TRBJ1-2; V gene: TRBV19; CDR3 protein: CASSVTGGDGYTF; CDR3 DNA: TGTGCCAGTAGTGTGACAGGGGGCGATGGCTACACCTTC
clone size: many; D gene: TRBD1; J gene: TRBJ2-7; V gene: TRBV7-8; CDR3 protein: CASSRRGLEEQYF; CDR3 DNA: TGTGCCAGCAGCCGCAGGGGGCTGGAAGAGCAGTACTTC
clone size: .; D gene: TRBD2; J gene: TRBJ2-1; V gene: TRBV6-1; CDR3 protein: CASSGGLSGEQFF; CDR3 DNA: TGTGCCAGCAGTGGGGGACTAAGCGGAGAGCAGTTCTTC
clone size: many; D gene: TRBD1; J gene: TRBJ2-5; V gene: TRBV28; CDR3 protein: CASSPGGGETQYF; CDR3 DNA: TGTGCCAGCAGTCCAGGGGGTGGAGAGACCCAGTACTTC
clone size: many; D gene: TRBD2; J gene: TRBJ2-7; V gene: TRBV20-1; CDR3 protein: CSANGPGEGQYF; CDR3 DNA: TGCAGTGCAAACGGACCCGGGGAGGGGCAGTACTTC
clone size: .; D gene: .; J gene: TRBJ2-7; V gene: TRBV19; CDR3 protein: CASSRSSESAYEQYF; CDR3 DNA: TGTGCCAGTAGTAGGTCTAGCGAGTCAGCCTACGAGCAGTACTTC
clone size: many; D gene: TRBD2; J gene: TRBJ2-7; V gene: TRBV12-3/TRBV12-4; CDR3 protein: CASSLGGGRTYEQYF; CDR3 DNA: TGTGCCAGCAGTTTAGGGGGGGGTCGGACCTACGAGCAGTACTTC
clone size: .; D gene: TRBD1; J gene: TRBJ1-5; V gene: TRBV6-5; CDR3 protein: CAGTRIQGEPQHF; CDR3 DNA: TGTGCCGGCACCCGAATACAGGGGGAGCCCCAGCATTTT
clone size: few; D gene: .; J gene: TRBJ1-1; V gene: TRBV29-1; CDR3 protein: CSVEATVIGAEAFF; CDR3 DNA: TGCAGCGTTGAAGCGACGGTTATTGGCGCTGAAGCTTTCTTT
clone size: many; D gene: .; J gene: TRBJ2-7; V gene: TRBV20-1; CDR3 protein: CSVQYSYEQYF; CDR3 DNA: TGCAGTGTACAGTACTCCTACGAGCAGTACTTC
clone size: .; D gene: .; J gene: TRBJ2-1; V gene: TRBV9; CDR3 protein: CASSVEDLGREHNEQFF; CDR3 DNA: TGTGCCAGCAGCGTAGAGGACTTGGGAAGGGAACACAATGAGCAGTTCTTC
clone size: few; D gene: TRBD2; J gene: TRBJ2-7; V gene: TRBV20-1; CDR3 protein: CSARRTSGSYEQYF; CDR3 DNA: TGCAGTGCTCGTAGGACTAGCGGGAGCTACGAGCAGTACTTC
clone size: many; D gene: TRBD2; J gene: TRBJ2-2; V gene: TRBV6-1; CDR3 protein: CASSEHNPGRANTGELFF; CDR3 DNA: TGTGCCAGCAGTGAACACAACCCCGGGAGGGCGAACACCGGGGAGCTGTTTTTT
clone size: .; D gene: .; J gene: TRBJ1-5; V gene: TRBV19; CDR3 protein: CASSIDPGGQHQPQHF; CDR3 DNA: TGTGCCAGTAGTATAGACCCAGGAGGACAGCATCAGCCCCAGCATTTT
clone size: many; D gene: .; J gene: TRBJ2-5; V gene: TRBV7-9; CDR3 protein: CASSIVTGQETQYF; CDR3 DNA: TGTGCCAGCAGCATTGTCACAGGGCAAGAGACCCAGTACTTC
clone size: .; D gene: .; J gene: TRBJ2-7; V gene: TRBV28; CDR3 protein: CASTSLDEQYF; CDR3 DNA: TGTGCCAGCACGTCCCTTGACGAGCAGTACTTC
clone size: many; D gene: .; J gene: TRBJ1-1; V gene: TRBV29-1; CDR3 protein: CSVEQGNTEAFF; CDR3 DNA: TGCAGCGTTGAACAGGGGAACACTGAAGCTTTCTTT
clone size: many; D gene: .; J gene: TRBJ2-3; V gene: TRBV10-3; CDR3 protein: CAITASSSTDTQYF; CDR3 DNA: TGTGCCATCACAGCTAGCAGTAGCACAGATACGCAGTATTTT
clone size: .; D gene: .; J gene: TRBJ2-1; V gene: TRBV11-3; CDR3 protein: CASSSQGLAGQQFF; CDR3 DNA: TGTGCCAGCAGCTCACAGGGCCTCGCCGGTCAGCAGTTCTTC
clone size: many; D gene: TRBD1; J gene: TRBJ1-6; V gene: TRBV5-1; CDR3 protein: CASSLGDRGLNSPLHF; CDR3 DNA: TGCGCCAGCAGCTTGGGGGACAGGGGGCTGAATTCACCCCTCCACTTT
clone size: many; D gene: .; J gene: TRBJ1-1; V gene: TRBV12-3/TRBV12-4; CDR3 protein: CASSPLPSVRGGTEAFF; CDR3 DNA: TGTGCCAGCAGTCCACTTCCCTCCGTGAGGGGAGGCACTGAAGCTTTCTTT
clone size: .; D gene: .; J gene: TRBJ2-5; V gene: TRBV7-3; CDR3 protein: CASSPGAQETQYF; CDR3 DNA: TGTGCCAGCAGCCCGGGAGCGCAAGAGACCCAGTACTTC
clone size: .; D gene: .; J gene: TRBJ1-3; V gene: TRBV10-3; CDR3 protein: CAIWEIGNTIYF; CDR3 DNA: TGTGCCATCTGGGAAATTGGAAACACCATATATTTT
clone size: few; D gene: .; J gene: TRBJ2-5; V gene: TRBV20-1; CDR3 protein: CSARAPGQETQYF; CDR3 DNA: TGCAGTGCTAGGGCCCCAGGGCAAGAGACCCAGTACTTC
clone size: many; D gene: .; J gene: TRBJ2-1; V gene: TRBV12-5; CDR3 protein: CASGLAAGTGTGEQFF; CDR3 DNA: TGTGCTAGTGGTTTGGCTGCCGGGACTGGCACAGGAGAGCAGTTCTTC
clone size: many; D gene: TRBD2; J gene: TRBJ2-6; V gene: TRBV6-1; CDR3 protein: CASRALADLSGANVLTF; CDR3 DNA: TGTGCCAGCAGAGCACTAGCGGACCTCTCTGGGGCCAACGTCCTGACTTTC
clone size: many; D gene: .; J gene: TRBJ1-6; V gene: TRBV20-1; CDR3 protein: CSATVVASSPLHF; CDR3 DNA: TGCAGTGCGACGGTCGTGGCCTCGTCACCCCTCCACTTT
clone size: many; D gene: .; J gene: TRBJ2-7; V gene: TRBV27; CDR3 protein: CASSLSPVSSYEQYF; CDR3 DNA: TGTGCCAGCAGTTTATCCCCGGTTAGCTCCTACGAGCAGTACTTC